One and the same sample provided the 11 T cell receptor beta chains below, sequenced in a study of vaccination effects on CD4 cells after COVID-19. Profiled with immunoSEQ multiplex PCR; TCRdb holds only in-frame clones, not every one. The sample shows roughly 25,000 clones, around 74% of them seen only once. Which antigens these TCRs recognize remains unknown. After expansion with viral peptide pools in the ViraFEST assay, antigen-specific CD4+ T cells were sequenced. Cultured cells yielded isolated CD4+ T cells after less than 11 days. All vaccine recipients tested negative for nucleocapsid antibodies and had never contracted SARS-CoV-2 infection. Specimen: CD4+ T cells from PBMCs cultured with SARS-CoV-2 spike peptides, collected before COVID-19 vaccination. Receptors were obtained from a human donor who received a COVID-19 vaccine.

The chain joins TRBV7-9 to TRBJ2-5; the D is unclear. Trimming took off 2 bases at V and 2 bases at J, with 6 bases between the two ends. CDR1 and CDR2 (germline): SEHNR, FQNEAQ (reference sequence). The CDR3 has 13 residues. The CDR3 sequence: CASSLNVQETQYF. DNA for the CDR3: TGTGCCAGCAGCTTAAACGTACAAGAGACCCAGTACTTC. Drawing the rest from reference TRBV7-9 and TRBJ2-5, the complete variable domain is DTGVSQNPRHKITKRGQNVTFRCDPISEHNRLYWYRQTLGQGPEFLTYFQNEAQLEKSRLLSDRFSAERPKGSFSTLEIQRTEQGDSAMYLCASSLNVQETQYFGPGTRLLVL.

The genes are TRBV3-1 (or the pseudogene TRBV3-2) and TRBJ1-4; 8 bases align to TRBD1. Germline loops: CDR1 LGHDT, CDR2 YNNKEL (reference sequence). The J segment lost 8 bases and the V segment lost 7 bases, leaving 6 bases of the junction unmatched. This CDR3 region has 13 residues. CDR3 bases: TGTGCCAGCACTCAGGGGGCGGACGAAAAACTGTTTTTT. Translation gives CASTQGADEKLFF.

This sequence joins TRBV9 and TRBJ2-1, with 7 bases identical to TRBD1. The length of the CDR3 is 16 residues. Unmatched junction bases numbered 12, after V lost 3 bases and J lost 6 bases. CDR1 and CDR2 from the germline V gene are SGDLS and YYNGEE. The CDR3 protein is CASSGGLTGALNEQFF. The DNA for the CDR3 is TGTGCCAGCAGCGGGGGCCTAACAGGGGCCCTCAATGAGCAGTTCTTC.

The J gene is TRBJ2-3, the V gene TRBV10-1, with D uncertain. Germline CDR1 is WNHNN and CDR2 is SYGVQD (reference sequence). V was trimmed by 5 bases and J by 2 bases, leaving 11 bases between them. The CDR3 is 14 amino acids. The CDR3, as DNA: TGCGCCAGCAGTCGAGACGTATACACAGATACGCAGTATTTT. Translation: CASSRDVYTDTQYF.

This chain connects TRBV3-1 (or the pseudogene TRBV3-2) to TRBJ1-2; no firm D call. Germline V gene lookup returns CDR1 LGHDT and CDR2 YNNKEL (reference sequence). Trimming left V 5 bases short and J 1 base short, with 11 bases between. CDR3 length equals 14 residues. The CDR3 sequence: CASSAPYNNYGYTF. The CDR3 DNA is TGTGCCAGCAGCGCACCATATAATAACTATGGCTACACCTTC.

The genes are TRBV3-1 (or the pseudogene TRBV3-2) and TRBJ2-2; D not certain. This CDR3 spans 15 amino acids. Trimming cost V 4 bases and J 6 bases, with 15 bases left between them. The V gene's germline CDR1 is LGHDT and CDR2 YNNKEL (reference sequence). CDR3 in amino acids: CASSLDLQPSGELFF. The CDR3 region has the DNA TGTGCCAGCAGCCTTGACCTCCAACCATCCGGGGAGCTGTTTTTT.

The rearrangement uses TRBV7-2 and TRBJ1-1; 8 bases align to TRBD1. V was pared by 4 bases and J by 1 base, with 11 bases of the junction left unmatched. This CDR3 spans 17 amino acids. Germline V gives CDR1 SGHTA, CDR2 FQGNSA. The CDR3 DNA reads TGTGCCAGCAGCTCATTTCCGGGACAGGTTAAGAACACTGAAGCTTTCTTT. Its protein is CASSSFPGQVKNTEAFF.

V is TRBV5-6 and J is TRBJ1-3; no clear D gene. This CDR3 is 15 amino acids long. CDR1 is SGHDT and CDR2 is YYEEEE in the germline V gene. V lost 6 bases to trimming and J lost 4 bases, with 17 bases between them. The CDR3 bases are TGTGCCAGCAAAATGGGTCAGGCGAGGGGAAACACCATATATTTT. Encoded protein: CASKMGQARGNTIYF.

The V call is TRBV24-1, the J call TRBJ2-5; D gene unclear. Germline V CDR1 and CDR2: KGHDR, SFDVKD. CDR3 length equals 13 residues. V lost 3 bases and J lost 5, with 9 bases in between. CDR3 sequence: CATSDQGSETQYF. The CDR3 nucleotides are TGTGCCACCAGTGATCAAGGGTCGGAGACCCAGTACTTC.

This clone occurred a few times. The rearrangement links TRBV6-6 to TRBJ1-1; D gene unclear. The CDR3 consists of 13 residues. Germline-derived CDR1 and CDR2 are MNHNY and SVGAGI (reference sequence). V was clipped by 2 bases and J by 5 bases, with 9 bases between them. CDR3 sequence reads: CASSYGLGTEAFF. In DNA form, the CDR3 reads TGTGCCAGCAGTTACGGGCTGGGGACTGAAGCTTTCTTT.

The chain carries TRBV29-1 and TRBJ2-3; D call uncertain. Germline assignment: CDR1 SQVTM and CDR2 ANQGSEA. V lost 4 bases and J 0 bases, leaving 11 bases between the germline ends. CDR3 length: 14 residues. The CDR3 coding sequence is TGCAGCGTTGGTGCCGACCTTAGCACAGATACGCAGTATTTT. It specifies CSVGADLSTDTQYF.